This T cell receptor beta chain was captured in a study of T cell repertoires in cytomegalovirus infection. As for the study in general: Public TCR beta signature analysis indicated the presence of both CMV infection and matching HLA type. Study results and limitations: Adding up the frequency of public TCR beta families identified people who carried CMV plus the relevant HLA. Ex vivo responses were dominated by HLA-C-restricted CMV-specific TCR beta clonotypes.

This clonotype was recorded at least ten times. The antigen remains undetermined. The CDR3 length is 15 residues. Deletions cut 6 bases from V and 2 bases from J, with 17 bases between. CDR1 SEHNR and CDR2 FQNEAQ come from the germline V gene (reference sequence). Each CDR3 protein gets one entry after TCRdb re-called the reads with MiXCR. The data hold under 800,000 distinct CDR3 sequences, with 20% to 25% observed a single time. The V gene is TRBV7-9, the J gene TRBJ2-7, with D uncertain. This sequence originates from a human donor in good health (CMV status not recorded). Some clones in this sample may be carry-over from other donors' samples. Sequenced input: CD8+ T cells from PBMCs. Written as DNA, the CDR3 is TGTGCCAGCAGACAAGGTTCGGACCCACCCTACGAGCAGTACTTC. This encodes CASRQGSDPPYEQYF.